This section outlines one T cell receptor beta chain sequence together with its context. No antigen is known for it. The data were obtained in a study of T cell responses to AZD1222 COVID-19 vaccine. Study-wide results and limits: Donors were chiefly white British, with a greater number of females, and clonal diversity was perhaps underestimated. With two AZD1222 doses given, Spike-specific TCR breadth and depth both rose. Repertoire sampling occurred only after the peak T cell response.

The V gene's germline CDR1 is SGHTA and CDR2 FQGNSA. V lost 5 bases and J 4 bases, leaving 12 bases between the germline ends. This CDR3 is 14 amino acids long. TCRdb's copy holds only in-frame clones and misses some; the assay was immunoSEQ multiplex PCR. The sample carries about 180,000 clones, 85% to 90% recorded once. The chain is built from TRBV7-2 and TRBJ2-1, with D hard to call. Here the sequenced sample was peripheral blood, taken 28 days after the second AZD1222 dose. The receptor comes from an adult who received the AZD1222 COVID-19 vaccine. The CDR3: CASSRSFLYNEQFF. The CDR3 DNA reads TGTGCCAGCAGCAGGTCCTTCTTATACAATGAGCAGTTCTTC.